Below are 27 T cell receptor beta chains sequenced from a single sample in a study of cytomegalovirus exposure and HLA in healthy donors. Researchers ran the PCR with 60 Vbeta and 13 Jbeta primers. Some clones are missing from TCRdb's copy, which holds only in-frame ones; the method was immunoSEQ multiplex PCR. The repertoire has a few hundred thousand clones, around nine tenths of them found once; the top ten carry about 1.8%. The sample taken for sequencing was PBMCs. The receptors were sampled from a girl aged 2-10 years in good health and CMV-seronegative.

The CDR3 here is CASSGTNRVGEETQYF. The CDR3 DNA reads TGCGCCAGCAGCGGAACGAACAGGGTTGGAGAAGAGACCCAGTACTTC. The genes are TRBV5-1 and TRBJ2-5; possible D gene TRBD1, 6 bases. Trimming removed 4 bases from V and 3 bases from J, with 19 bases in between. The CDR3 is made up of 16 amino acids. The germline CDR1 and CDR2 sequences are SGHRS and YFSETQ.

DNA of the CDR3: TGTGCCAGCAGCTTAACCGAGGGAACTGAAGCTTTCTTT. Residues: CASSLTEGTEAFF. The chain links TRBV7-3 to TRBJ1-1, with D uncertain. Between the trimmed V and J ends, which lost 0 bases and 5 bases, there was a span of 7 bases. Germline V gene sequence: CDR1 SGHTA, CDR2 FQGTGA. The CDR3 covers 13 residues.

CDR3 loop: CASSPTSGLYEQYF. The CDR3 bases are TGTGCCAGCAGCCCAACTAGCGGCCTATACGAGCAGTACTTC. V gene TRBV7-9 combines with J gene TRBJ2-7; TRBD2 agrees at 8 bases. The CDR3 contains 14 residues. V was pared by 5 bases and J by 4 bases, with 7 bases of the junction left unmatched. Germline V gene data show CDR1 as SEHNR and CDR2 as FQNEAQ (reference sequence).

The rearrangement joins TRBV5-4 to TRBJ2-2; 7 bases align to TRBD1. In germline, CDR1 is SGHNT, CDR2 YYREEE (reference sequence). The CDR3 covers 16 residues. V lost 4 bases, J lost 6 bases, and 12 bases stayed unmatched. The CDR3 loop is CASSPRGQLKSGELFF. Here the CDR3 DNA reads TGTGCCAGCAGCCCGAGGGGACAGCTGAAGTCCGGGGAGCTGTTTTTT.

The V gene is TRBV10-1, the J gene TRBJ2-1; no reliable D call. Per the germline V gene, CDR1 is WNHNN and CDR2 is SYGVQD (reference sequence). CDR3 length: 11 amino acids. Trimming stripped 7 bases from V and 6 bases from J, with 7 bases between. Here the CDR3 DNA reads TGCGCCAGCACCTCGGGCAATGAGCAGTTCTTC. It yields the protein CASTSGNEQFF.

CDR3 residues: CASSAGSGGREEQFF. DNA for the CDR3: TGTGCCAGCAGCGCCGGTAGCGGGGGACGGGAGGAGCAGTTCTTC. This chain connects TRBV9 to TRBJ2-1; 9 bases align to TRBD2. Germline CDR1 SGDLS, CDR2 YYNGEE. Trimming took 3 bases from V and 10 from J; bases not matched to a gene: 11. This CDR3 has 15 residues.

The rearrangement joins TRBV19 to TRBJ2-7; D is undetermined. V was trimmed by 5 bases and J by 3 bases, leaving 8 bases between them. Germline assignment: CDR1 LNHDA and CDR2 SQIVND (reference sequence). This CDR3 is built from 12 residues. The CDR3 sequence: CASSRQDYEQYF. Here the CDR3 DNA reads TGTGCCAGTAGTCGTCAGGACTACGAGCAGTACTTC. Supplemented by reference TRBV19 and TRBJ2-7, the full variable domain reads DGGITQSPKYLFRKEGQNVTLSCEQNLNHDAMYWYRQDPGQGLRLIYYSQIVNDFQKGDIAEGYSVSREKKESFPLTVTSAQKNPTAFYLCASSRQDYEQYFGPGTRLTVT.

Concerning this clone itself: Sequence at one end of the junction differs from germline and may be a read error. The sample has other DNA sequences that encode this CDR3 too. This rearrangement joins TRBV6-1 to TRBJ1-3, with a weak D call TRBD1 (5 bases). This CDR3 has 15 amino acids. Germline CDR1 MNHNS, CDR2 SASEGT. The DNA of the CDR3 is TGTGCCAGCCCCTCGGGGGGGGTCTCTGGAAATACCATATATTTT. Its protein is CASPSGGVSGNTIYF.

The V gene is TRBV19, the J gene TRBJ1-2; D uncertain. Germline V CDR1 and CDR2: LNHDA, SQIVND (reference sequence). The CDR3 spans 16 residues. Trimming shortened V by 4 bases and J by 9 bases, and 24 bases separated the two germline ends. CDR3 coding DNA: TGTGCCAGTAGTAGATCTTGGCCGGGAGCGGCTGATCGCTACACCTTC. Protein product: CASSRSWPGAADRYTF.

V and J are TRBV10-3 and TRBJ2-2, with D unresolved. Trimming left V 2 bases short and J 0 bases short, with 10 bases between. The CDR3 sequence is 16 residues long. Germline V gene lookup returns CDR1 ENHRY and CDR2 SYGVKD. CDR3 nucleotides: TGTGCCATCAGTGAGGGCCAGGTATCGAACACCGGGGAGCTGTTTTTT. Amino acid sequence: CAISEGQVSNTGELFF.

Written as DNA, the CDR3 is TGTGCCAGCAGCCCTATCGGGGGGAGGTCCTACAATGAGCAGTTCTTC. Its translation: CASSPIGGRSYNEQFF. The V call is TRBV7-9, the J call TRBJ2-1, with 7 bases lining up with TRBD2. There are 16 residues in the CDR3. Losses at the gene ends were 5 bases for V and 1 base for J; bases not matched to a gene: 8. Germline CDR1 SEHNR, CDR2 FQNEAQ (reference sequence).

The gene calls are TRBV6-1 and TRBJ1-5, with D unclear. Trimming shortened V by 3 bases and J by 0 bases, and 12 bases separated the two germline ends. Germline V gene data show CDR1 as MNHNS and CDR2 as SASEGT. This CDR3 is built from 16 residues. DNA for the CDR3: TGTGCCAGCAGTGACATGGCGGCCTATAGCAATCAGCCCCAGCATTTT. Its protein is CASSDMAAYSNQPQHF.

The rearrangement joins TRBV2 to TRBJ2-7, with TRBD2 as a possible D gene (6 bases). Germline-derived CDR1 and CDR2 are SNHLY and FYNNEI. V lost 5 bases and J 6 bases, leaving 11 bases between the germline ends. This CDR3 has 12 amino acids. The CDR3 loop is CASSYPAGEQYF. For the CDR3, the DNA is TGTGCCAGCAGTTACCCAGCGGGCGAGCAGTACTTC.

The chain joins TRBV7-2 to TRBJ2-4, with D possibly matching TRBD1 (5 bases). The CDR3 is made up of 13 amino acids. Deletions cut 6 bases from V and 5 bases from J, with 11 bases between. Per the germline V gene, CDR1 is SGHTA and CDR2 is FQGNSA. The CDR3 here is CASRLTVQNIQYF. The DNA for the CDR3 is TGTGCCAGCAGGCTGACAGTACAAAACATTCAGTACTTC.

In this sample, this clone turned up once. Different DNA sequences within this sample yield the same CDR3. The rearrangement joins TRBV29-1 to TRBJ2-1; 11 bases agree with TRBD2. The CDR3 has 13 residues. The germline gives CDR1 SQVTM, CDR2 ANQGSEA. With 4 bases clipped from V and 7 bases from J, the junction kept 3 bases outside the gene matches. The CDR3 loop is CSVGTSGSNEQFF. In DNA, the CDR3 is TGCAGCGTTGGAACTAGCGGGAGTAATGAGCAGTTCTTC.

This chain connects TRBV19 to TRBJ1-2; 8 bases match TRBD1. CDR1 and CDR2 from the germline V gene are LNHDA and SQIVND (reference sequence). CDR3 length: 14 amino acids. Unmatched junction bases numbered 7, after V lost 4 bases and J lost 6 bases. The CDR3 loop reads CASSKTGQGDGYTF. The DNA for the CDR3 is TGTGCCAGTAGTAAGACCGGACAGGGTGATGGCTACACCTTC.

The chain has TRBV7-8 and TRBJ2-7; TRBD2 might be the D (5 bases). Germline-derived CDR1 and CDR2 are SGHVS and FQNEAQ. The V gene lost 2 bases and the J gene lost 4 bases, with 15 bases spanning the gap. The CDR3 covers 15 residues. The CDR3 DNA is TGTGCCAGCAGCTTATACCCCCCTCCGGGATACGAGCAGTACTTC. Amino acid sequence: CASSLYPPPGYEQYF.

V and J are TRBV7-3 and TRBJ2-1, with a weak D call TRBD2 (5 bases). The V end lost 0 bases, the J end lost 0 bases, and 9 bases lay between the germline ends. CDR3 length: 16 amino acids. Germline CDR1 reads SGHTA; CDR2 reads FQGTGA. In DNA form, the CDR3 reads TGTGCCAGCAGCTTAACTGAGGGCAGCTCCTACAATGAGCAGTTCTTC. Translated, it gives CASSLTEGSSYNEQFF.

This chain links TRBV7-9 with TRBJ1-1, with D perhaps TRBD1 (5 bases). Trimming pared 5 bases from V and 1 base from J, leaving 14 bases between. The CDR3 runs to 15 residues. CDR1 and CDR2 (germline): SEHNR, FQNEAQ (reference sequence). The CDR3 region is CASSPVGHPNTEAFF. CDR3 DNA: TGTGCCAGCAGCCCAGTTGGACACCCGAACACTGAAGCTTTCTTT.

This clone was observed a handful of times. The chain combines TRBV4-2 with TRBJ2-7; 7 bases are a match to TRBD1. Germline V gives CDR1 LGHNA, CDR2 YNFKEQ. CDR3 size: 17 residues. With 0 bases clipped from V and 1 base from J, the junction kept 9 bases outside the gene matches. The CDR3 sequence is CASSQESGTAYSYEQYF. DNA for the CDR3: TGTGCCAGCAGCCAAGAGTCCGGGACAGCCTATTCCTACGAGCAGTACTTC.

This sequence joins TRBV6-1 and TRBJ1-1; 8 bases are a match to TRBD1. CDR1 MNHNS and CDR2 SASEGT come from the germline V gene. The CDR3 totals 14 residues. The ends lost 8 bases at V and 2 bases at J; junction bases unmatched: 7. CDR3: CASGQGQANTEAFF. The CDR3 DNA reads as TGTGCCAGCGGGCAGGGACAGGCAAACACTGAAGCTTTCTTT.

The V gene is TRBV6-1, the J gene TRBJ2-3, with D possibly TRBD1 on 6 matching bases. CDR1 is MNHNS, CDR2 SASEGT, per germline. The CDR3 covers 15 residues. Trimming stripped 10 bases from V and 6 bases from J, with 23 bases between. The CDR3 DNA sequence: TGTGCCACCCTAGGTGGGACATACGGCTCCGATACGCAGTATTTT. It is translated as CATLGGTYGSDTQYF.

This clone has just one count. This sequence joins TRBV27 and TRBJ1-5; maybe TRBD1 (6 bases). Looked up from germline, CDR1 is MNHEY and CDR2 is SMNVEV (reference sequence). Trimming left V 6 bases short and J 3 bases short, with 15 bases between. This CDR3 is 15 amino acids long. CDR3 DNA: TGTGCCAGCAGCCCGGGGGGCGACCCCAATCAGCCCCAGCATTTT. It encodes CASSPGGDPNQPQHF.

The CDR3 protein is CASSPGAGGLETQYF. The CDR3 DNA is TGTGCCAGCAGCCCTGGGGCGGGGGGGCTAGAGACCCAGTACTTC. The rearrangement links TRBV5-4 to TRBJ2-5; 9 positions match TRBD2. Looked up from germline, CDR1 is SGHNT and CDR2 is YYREEE (reference sequence). Trimming cost V 4 bases and J 4 bases; bases outside gene matches: 8. The CDR3 spans 15 residues.

The J gene is TRBJ1-4, the V gene TRBV28; TRBD1 agrees at 8 bases. J was trimmed by 8 bases and V by 6 bases; bases with no gene match: 8. The germline V gene encodes CDR1 MDHEN and CDR2 SYDVKM. CDR3 length equals 14 residues. In DNA form, the CDR3 reads TGTGCCAGCAGACGTCAGGGGGCATACGAAAAACTGTTTTTT. As protein: CASRRQGAYEKLFF.

The chain links TRBV7-9 to TRBJ2-1; the D is unclear. Germline V gene data show CDR1 as SEHNR and CDR2 as FQNEAQ (reference sequence). Trimming pared 1 base from V and 10 bases from J, leaving 8 bases between. This CDR3 is 12 amino acids long. The CDR3 loop is CASSLGGREQFF. Written as DNA, the CDR3 is TGTGCCAGCAGCTTAGGAGGAAGGGAGCAGTTCTTC. The full variable domain, in which reference TRBV7-9 and TRBJ2-1 provide the parts outside the CDR3, is DTGVSQNPRHKITKRGQNVTFRCDPISEHNRLYWYRQTLGQGPEFLTYFQNEAQLEKSRLLSDRFSAERPKGSFSTLEIQRTEQGDSAMYLCASSLGGREQFFGPGTRLTVL.

The chain combines TRBV30 with TRBJ2-2; TRBD2 aligns across 8 bases. CDR3 length: 13 residues. The germline CDR1 and CDR2 sequences are GTSNPN and SVGIG (reference sequence). CDR3 residues: CARRGAQTGELFF. CDR3 nucleotide sequence: TGTGCTCGGCGGGGGGCGCAAACCGGGGAGCTGTTTTTT. Filled out from reference TRBV30 and TRBJ2-2, the complete variable domain reads SQTIHQWPATLVQPVGSPLSLECTVEGTSNPNLYWYRQAAGRGLQLLFYSVGIGQISSEVPQNLSASRPQDRQFILSSKKLLLSDSGFYLCARRGAQTGELFFGEGSRLTVL.